The 15 T cell receptor beta chains in this list originate from one sample, sequenced in a study of shared clonotypes between healthy human individuals. Only in-frame clones appear in the TCRdb table, and some are missing; sequencing was by immunoSEQ multiplex PCR. The sample contains some 580,000 clones, approximately 97% of which appear only once. The sample comprised naive CD4+ T cells sorted from blood. Described subset: CD45RA+ positively selected. All receptors derive from a woman between 25 and 40 years old in good health.

V gene TRBV7-2 combines with J gene TRBJ2-3; 11 nucleotides line up with TRBD2. Germline loops: CDR1 SGHTA, CDR2 FQGNSA. This CDR3 comprises 16 residues. J was trimmed by 4 bases and V by 6 bases; bases with no gene match: 9. This chain's CDR3 is CASSLRLAGFPDTQYF. The DNA for the CDR3 is TGTGCCAGCAGTCTGAGACTAGCGGGATTTCCAGATACGCAGTATTTT. Using reference TRBV7-2 and TRBJ2-3 for the parts outside the CDR3, the full variable domain is GAGVSQSPSNKVTEKGKDVELRCDPISGHTALYWYRQSLGQGLEFLIYFQGNSAPDKSGLPSDRFSAERTGGSVSTLTIQRTQQEDSAVYLCASSLRLAGFPDTQYFGPGTRLTVL.

This chain links TRBV7-2 with TRBJ2-1; D is possibly TRBD1 or TRBD2 (5 bases each). Trimming cost V 7 bases and J 0 bases, with 13 bases left between them. The CDR3 extends over 15 amino acids. Germline V gene data show CDR1 as SGHTA and CDR2 as FQGNSA. The CDR3 DNA follows: TGTGCCAGCACCCTGGGACGGAGCTCCTACAATGAGCAGTTCTTC. It is translated as CASTLGRSSYNEQFF.

In DNA form, the CDR3 reads TGTGCCAGCAGCTTAGACCAGCGGACTGAAGCTTTCTTT. Its protein is CASSLDQRTEAFF. V usage is TRBV11-3 and J usage is TRBJ1-1; no definite D call. CDR3 length equals 13 residues. Germline V gene lookup returns CDR1 SGHNT and CDR2 YENEEA. V was clipped by 0 bases and J by 5 bases, with 7 bases between them.

The gene calls are TRBV7-9 and TRBJ1-4; TRBD1 matches at 7 bases. V lost 2 bases, J lost 3 bases, and 6 bases stayed unmatched. This CDR3 is 16 amino acids long. Germline V lookup: CDR1 SEHNR, CDR2 FQNEAQ (reference sequence). The CDR3 loop reads CASSLPYRGANEKLFF. The CDR3 bases are TGTGCCAGCAGCTTACCTTACAGGGGAGCTAATGAAAAACTGTTTTTT.

The rearrangement uses TRBV25-1 and TRBJ2-7; no clear D gene. The CDR3 loop spans 13 amino acids. V was trimmed by 0 bases and J by 6 bases, leaving 9 bases between them. Germline V gene sequence: CDR1 MGHDK, CDR2 SYGVNS. In nucleotides, the CDR3 is TGTGCCAGCAGTGAATATAAGGGTGCCGAGCAGTACTTC. It translates to CASSEYKGAEQYF.

The chain combines TRBV19 with TRBJ2-7; the D gene could be TRBD1 or TRBD2 (6 bases each). The germline V and J ends were trimmed by 6 bases and 9 bases, with 33 bases remaining between them. Germline V CDR1 and CDR2: LNHDA, SQIVND (reference sequence). This CDR3 has 18 amino acids. DNA of the CDR3: TGTGCCAGTAGCAACCCCACTACCCGCGGGACACGGCTCACAAGGCAGTACTTC. Protein: CASSNPTTRGTRLTRQYF.

This clone showed up just a few times. The chain carries TRBV28 and TRBJ2-7; D possibly corresponds to TRBD2 (5 bases). The CDR3 is made up of 14 amino acids. The ends were cut back, 5 bases at V and 2 bases at J, with 13 bases in the middle. The germline gives CDR1 MDHEN, CDR2 SYDVKM. CDR3 nucleotides: TGTGCCAGCAGTAGGCGCGGGTATCCCTACGAGCAGTACTTC. The encoded protein is CASSRRGYPYEQYF.

In regard to this clone: The sample carries other DNA sequences with the same CDR3. This chain joins TRBV2 and TRBJ2-7; 9 positions agree with TRBD2. CDR3 length: 14 residues. Germline V gene data show CDR1 as SNHLY and CDR2 as FYNNEI. After removal of 4 bases from V and 4 bases from J, the junction contained 5 bases not matched to a gene. This CDR3 reads CASSGLAGTYEQYF. CDR3 DNA: TGTGCCAGCAGTGGGCTAGCGGGAACGTACGAGCAGTACTTC.

The chain uses TRBV23-1 and TRBJ1-5; 7 nucleotides match TRBD1. TRBV23-1 is identified as an open reading frame with a role that is uncertain. V lost 6 bases, J lost 4 bases, and 3 bases stayed unmatched. This CDR3 is 13 amino acids long. Here the CDR3 reads CASSTGANQPQHF. The CDR3 nucleotides read TGCGCCAGCAGCACAGGGGCTAATCAGCCCCAGCATTTT.

The gene calls are TRBV30 and TRBJ1-2; possible D gene TRBD1, 5 bases. The germline CDR1 and CDR2 sequences are GTSNPN and SVGIG (reference sequence). V lost 2 bases and J 4 bases, leaving 17 bases between the germline ends. The CDR3 contains 15 residues. The CDR3 region has the DNA TGTGCCTGGAGTATGGGGCTAGAGGGATCCTATGGCTACACCTTC. Encoded protein: CAWSMGLEGSYGYTF.

V usage is TRBV11-2 and J usage is TRBJ2-3; tentative D call: TRBD2 (5 bases). Germline lookup yields CDR1 SGHAT and CDR2 FQNNGV. This CDR3 spans 15 amino acids. V shed 6 bases and J shed 1 base, with 14 bases lying between them. CDR3 amino acids: CASSHEGAGTDTQYF. For the CDR3, the DNA is TGTGCCAGCAGTCATGAGGGAGCTGGCACAGATACGCAGTATTTT. The variable domain in full, completed from reference TRBV11-2 and TRBJ2-3, reads EAGVAQSPRYKIIEKRQSVAFWCNPISGHATLYWYQQILGQGPKLLIQFQNNGVVDDSQLPKDRFSAERLKGVDSTLKIQPAKLEDSAVYLCASSHEGAGTDTQYFGPGTRLTVL.

This chain uses TRBV19 with TRBJ2-7, with 8 bases that match TRBD2. Germline lookup yields CDR1 LNHDA and CDR2 SQIVND (reference sequence). Trimming cost V 4 bases and J 7 bases; bases outside gene matches: 12. The length of the CDR3 is 15 residues. DNA for the CDR3: TGTGCCAGTAGTACGACTAGCGCACAACGTTGGGAGCAGTACTTC. Protein sequence: CASSTTSAQRWEQYF.

The chain is built from TRBV2 and TRBJ2-1, with 13 nucleotides matching TRBD2. The CDR3 totals 15 residues. The germline CDR1 and CDR2 sequences are SNHLY and FYNNEI. The trim removed 6 bases at V and 10 bases at J, leaving 9 bases unmatched. CDR3 amino acids: CASSQGLAGVEEQFF. CDR3 coding DNA: TGTGCCAGCAGCCAAGGACTAGCGGGAGTTGAGGAGCAGTTCTTC.

This clone is a singleton in its sample. The J gene is TRBJ1-3, the V gene TRBV19, with D maybe TRBD1 (5 bases). CDR3 length: 13 amino acids. V was cut by 10 bases and J by 0 bases, with 10 bases left in between. Germline CDR1 reads LNHDA; CDR2 reads SQIVND (reference sequence). As DNA, the CDR3 is TGTGCCACACGACAGCACTCTGGAAACACCATATATTTT. Its protein product is CATRQHSGNTIYF.

The chain links TRBV5-1 to TRBJ1-5, with D tentatively TRBD1 (5 bases). The CDR3 extends over 13 amino acids. Trimming shortened V by 3 bases and J by 2 bases, and 6 bases separated the two germline ends. Germline-derived CDR1 and CDR2 are SGHRS and YFSETQ. For the CDR3, the DNA is TGCGCCAGCAGCTCGACAGGCAATCAGCCCCAGCATTTT. Encoded protein: CASSSTGNQPQHF. The full variable domain, its missing parts supplied by reference TRBV5-1 and TRBJ1-5, is KAGVTQTPRYLIKTRGQQVTLSCSPISGHRSVSWYQQTPGQGLQFLFEYFSETQRNKGNFPGRFSGRQFSNSRSEMNVSTLELGDSALYLCASSSTGNQPQHFGDGTRLSIL.